The present entry profiles one T cell receptor (beta chain) with its context. In the study's own analysis: Reference gene primer amplification gave nucleated cell count estimates. TCRdb keeps only in-frame clones here, not all; method: immunoSEQ multiplex PCR. V, J and clone size derive from that table, while D and trimming were established from the DNA sequence. Of about 50,000 clones in the sample, about nine tenths were seen once. These data belong to a study of blood T cell repertoires in COVID-19. Across the whole study: COVID-19 samples collected from the United States, Italy and Spain covered acute and convalescent phases. Sample material is recorded as cDNA or gDNA derived from T cells, B-cell-depleted T cells, or PBMCs.

The sequenced sample consisted of peripheral blood. This TCR was sampled from an elderly woman with acute or convalescent COVID-19.

Written as DNA, the CDR3 is TGTGCCAGCAGCTCCGCGGGACTTCTAGACTCTGGAAACACCATATATTTT. Amino acid sequence: CASSSAGLLDSGNTIYF. The chain carries TRBV7-6 and TRBJ1-3; tentative D call: TRBD1 (5 bases). This CDR3 region has 17 residues. V was shortened by 4 bases and J by 0 bases, with 16 bases between the two germline ends. CDR1 SGHVS and CDR2 FNYEAQ come from the germline V gene.